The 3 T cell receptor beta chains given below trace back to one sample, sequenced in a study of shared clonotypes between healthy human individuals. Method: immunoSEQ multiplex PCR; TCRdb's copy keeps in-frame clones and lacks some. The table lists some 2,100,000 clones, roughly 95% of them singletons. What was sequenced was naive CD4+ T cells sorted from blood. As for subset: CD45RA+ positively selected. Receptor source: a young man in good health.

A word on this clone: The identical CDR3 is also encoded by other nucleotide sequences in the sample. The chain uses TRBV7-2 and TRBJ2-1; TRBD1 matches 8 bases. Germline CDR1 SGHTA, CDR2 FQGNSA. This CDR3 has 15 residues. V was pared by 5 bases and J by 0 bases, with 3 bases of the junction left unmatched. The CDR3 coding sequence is TGTGCCAGCAGCCGGACAGGGACCTCCTACAATGAGCAGTTCTTC. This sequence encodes CASSRTGTSYNEQFF.

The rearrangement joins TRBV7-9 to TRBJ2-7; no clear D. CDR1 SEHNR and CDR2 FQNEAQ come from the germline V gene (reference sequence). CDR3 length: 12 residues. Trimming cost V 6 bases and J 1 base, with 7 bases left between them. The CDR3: CASSEESYEQYF. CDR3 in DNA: TGTGCCAGCAGTGAGGAATCCTACGAGCAGTACTTC.

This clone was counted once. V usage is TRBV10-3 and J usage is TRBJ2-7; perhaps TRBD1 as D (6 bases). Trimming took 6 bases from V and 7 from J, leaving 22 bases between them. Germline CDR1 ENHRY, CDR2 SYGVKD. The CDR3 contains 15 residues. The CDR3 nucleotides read TGTGCCATCAGGGGGTCTACAGGGTCCTACGATGAGCAGTACTTC. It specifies CAIRGSTGSYDEQYF.